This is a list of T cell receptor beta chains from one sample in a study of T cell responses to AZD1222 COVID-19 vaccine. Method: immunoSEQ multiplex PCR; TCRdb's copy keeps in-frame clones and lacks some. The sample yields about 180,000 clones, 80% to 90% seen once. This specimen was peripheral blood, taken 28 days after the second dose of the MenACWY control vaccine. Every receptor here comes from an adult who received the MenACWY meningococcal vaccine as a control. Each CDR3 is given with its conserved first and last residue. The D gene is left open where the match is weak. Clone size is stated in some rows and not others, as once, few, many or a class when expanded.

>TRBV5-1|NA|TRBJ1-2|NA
CASSLQIRGRDGYTF
TGCGCCAGCAGCTTGCAAATTAGGGGAAGAGATGGCTACACCTTC
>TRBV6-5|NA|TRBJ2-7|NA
CASSYYAHQPYEQYF
TGTGCCAGCAGTTACTATGCACATCAACCCTACGAGCAGTACTTC
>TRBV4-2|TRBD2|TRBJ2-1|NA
CASSQDTSGPRDEQFF
TGTGCCAGCAGCCAGGATACTAGCGGGCCTCGGGATGAGCAGTTCTTC
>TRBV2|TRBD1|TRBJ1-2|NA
CASSNQGEGYGYTF
TGTGCCAGCAGTAATCAGGGGGAAGGCTATGGCTACACCTTC
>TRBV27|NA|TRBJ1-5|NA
CASGDVLYQPQHF
TGTGCCAGCGGTGACGTACTCTATCAGCCCCAGCATTTT
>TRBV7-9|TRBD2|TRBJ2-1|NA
CASSPRRRESSYNEQFF
TGTGCCAGCAGCCCCCGGCGGCGGGAGAGCTCCTACAATGAGCAGTTCTTC
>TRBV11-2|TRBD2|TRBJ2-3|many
CASSFWGGRDTQYF
TGTGCCAGCAGCTTTTGGGGAGGGAGAGATACGCAGTATTTT
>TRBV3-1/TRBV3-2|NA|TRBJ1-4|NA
CASSPQETNEKLFF
TGTGCCAGCAGCCCCCAGGAGACTAATGAAAAACTGTTTTTT
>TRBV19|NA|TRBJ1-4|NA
CASYLRPGGAVEKLFF
TGTGCCAGCTACCTCCGCCCTGGGGGCGCGGTTGAAAAACTGTTTTTT
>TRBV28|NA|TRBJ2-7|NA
CASSALSNYEQYF
TGTGCCAGCAGTGCCCTAAGCAACTACGAGCAGTACTTC
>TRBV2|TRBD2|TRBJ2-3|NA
CASRGWTSGDTDTQYF
TGTGCCAGCAGGGGATGGACTAGCGGGGACACAGATACGCAGTATTTT